The following is a T cell receptor beta chain sequence with its context. The antigen remains undetermined. These data belong to a study of T cell responses to AZD1222 COVID-19 vaccine. Broader study findings: In all cases, repertoires were sampled only after the peak T cell response.

Here immunoSEQ multiplex PCR was the method, and the copy in TCRdb shows in-frame clones only, minus some. The repertoire consists of more than 150,000 clones, with around nine tenths occurring once and the leading ten covering over 1.2%. Per the germline V gene, CDR1 is MGHRA and CDR2 is YSYEKL. The length of the CDR3 is 16 residues. V lost 4 bases and J lost 3; bases outside the gene matches: 10. The TCR sequence derives from an adult in good health. This sample comprised peripheral blood, obtained on day 0 of AZD1222 vaccination. The genes are TRBV4-1 and TRBJ2-7, with 9 bases fitting TRBD1. The CDR3 DNA reads TGCGCCAGCAGCCTACCCCGACAGGGGGAGAGCTACGAGCAGTACTTC. Translation: CASSLPRQGESYEQYF.